A single sample is the source of the 11 T cell receptor beta chains below, sequenced in a study of CD8 T cells in ankylosing spondylitis. General study results and limits: Ankylosing spondylitis blood seemed to carry a telltale TCR beta motif made of about 8 highly homologous variants.

No cognate antigen is known for these TCRs. TCRdb reprocessed the 5' RACE reads with MiXCR, giving one entry per CDR3 protein. The sample contains under 850,000 distinct CDR3 sequences, under 20% of which appear only once. The source material was blood, either unsorted or a sorted T cell fraction (not recorded which). The source of these receptors is a male donor with ankylosing spondylitis.

This clonotype was recorded a few times. The chain uses TRBV20-1 and TRBJ2-3; tentative D call: TRBD2 (5 bases). There are 14 residues in the CDR3. Germline CDR1 DFQATT, CDR2 SNEGSKA (reference sequence). The V gene lost 2 bases and the J gene lost 3 bases, with 12 bases spanning the gap. CDR3 protein: CSARLQRGTDTQYF. The CDR3 coding sequence is TGCAGTGCTAGACTCCAGCGAGGGACAGATACGCAGTATTTT.

The V call is TRBV29-1, the J call TRBJ2-1; 7 nucleotides match TRBD2. The germline gives CDR1 SQVTM, CDR2 ANQGSEA. With 3 bases clipped from V and 8 bases from J, the junction kept 16 bases outside the gene matches. This CDR3 comprises 16 residues. CDR3 sequence: CSVDGGIAGTIDEQFF. CDR3 in DNA: TGCAGCGTTGATGGCGGGATAGCGGGTACAATTGATGAGCAGTTCTTC.

The J gene is TRBJ2-7, the V gene TRBV12-3 or TRBV12-4, with TRBD2 as a possible D gene (6 bases). The V end lost 6 bases, the J end lost 4 bases, and 22 bases lay between the germline ends. This CDR3 has 16 residues. The CDR3 is CASSQNRGLLGYEQYF. The CDR3 DNA sequence: TGTGCCAGCAGCCAAAACCGGGGGTTATTGGGATACGAGCAGTACTTC.

The rearrangement uses TRBV4-3 and TRBJ1-3; D uncertain. CDR3 length: 15 amino acids. V gave up 2 bases and J gave up 8 bases, with 16 bases separating them. The germline gives CDR1 LGHNA, CDR2 YSLEER. CDR3 protein: CASSQQGQVLDTIYF. In DNA, the CDR3 is TGCGCCAGCAGCCAACAAGGTCAGGTCCTAGACACCATATATTTT.

The V and J genes are TRBV20-1 and TRBJ2-3; 8 nucleotides agree with TRBD2. The germline V gene has CDR1 DFQATT and CDR2 SNEGSKA (reference sequence). The CDR3 spans 19 residues. J was trimmed by 0 bases and V by 4 bases; bases with no gene match: 18. CDR3 loop: CSAKRTERESPRSTDTQYF. Here the CDR3 DNA reads TGCAGTGCTAAACGTACTGAGCGGGAGTCCCCTCGAAGCACAGATACGCAGTATTTT.

This chain links TRBV27 with TRBJ2-7; no firm D call. Trimming shortened V by 3 bases and J by 3 bases, and 9 bases separated the two germline ends. The CDR3 loop spans 13 amino acids. Per the germline V gene, CDR1 is MNHEY and CDR2 is SMNVEV (reference sequence). The CDR3 protein is CASSLDQNYEQYF. DNA for the CDR3: TGTGCCAGCAGTTTGGACCAAAACTACGAGCAGTACTTC.

V and J are TRBV5-1 and TRBJ2-7; a possible D gene is TRBD2 (6 bases). In germline, CDR1 is SGHRS, CDR2 YFSETQ. This CDR3 contains 14 residues. Between the trimmed V and J ends, which lost 2 bases and 2 bases, there was a span of 11 bases. CDR3 residues: CASSFEGGTYEQYF. CDR3 DNA: TGCGCCAGCAGCTTCGAGGGAGGCACCTACGAGCAGTACTTC.

The chain uses TRBV7-8 and TRBJ1-3; D perhaps matches TRBD1 (5 bases). CDR1 SGHVS and CDR2 FQNEAQ come from the germline V gene. V lost 5 bases, J lost 9 bases, and 17 bases lay in between. This CDR3 is 14 amino acids long. CDR3 DNA: TGTGCCAGCAGCCCAAATACCCCTAGGGGCACCATATATTTT. Its protein is CASSPNTPRGTIYF.

The V and J genes are TRBV11-2 and TRBJ2-7; D remains ambiguous. The CDR3 consists of 12 residues. V was pared by 5 bases and J by 4 bases, with 9 bases between. In germline, CDR1 is SGHAT, CDR2 FQNNGV. The CDR3: CASSPELYEQYF. The DNA for the CDR3 is TGTGCCAGCAGCCCAGAACTTTACGAGCAGTACTTC.

The chain carries TRBV5-1 and TRBJ1-5; no reliable D call. The germline CDR1 and CDR2 sequences are SGHRS and YFSETQ. Trimming removed 3 bases at V and 1 base at J, with 14 bases between. The CDR3 extends over 16 amino acids. CDR3 nucleotides: TGCGCCAGCAGCTGCCCGACAAAGTTAAGCAATCAGCCCCAGCATTTT. This translates into CASSCPTKLSNQPQHF.

This clonotype was found a few times. The chain is built from TRBV15 and TRBJ1-3, with D perhaps TRBD1 (5 bases). There are 16 residues in the CDR3. Trimming left V 1 base short and J 0 bases short, with 10 bases between. Germline lookup yields CDR1 LNHNV and CDR2 YYDKDF (reference sequence). CDR3 amino acids: CATSRATGGSGNTIYF. The CDR3 bases are TGTGCCACCAGCAGAGCCACGGGGGGCTCTGGAAACACCATATATTTT.